The sequence of this T cell receptor beta chain was determined in a study of blood T cell repertoires in COVID-19. About the study: Acute-phase and convalescent COVID-19 samples originated in the United States, Italy and Spain.

Participants had their cohort set by participant-reported clinical history. Cohort 3 donors were reported recovered after two negative PCRs, clearance, or symptom resolution. As handled by the study authors: Cell counts per sample came from amplifying reference gene primers. Assay used: immunoSEQ multiplex PCR; TCRdb lists only in-frame clones, some missing. D and trimming were read from the DNA, whereas the V and J calls and clone size are those reported in that table. Of roughly 280,000 clones in the sample, about nine tenths were seen once. V was clipped by 5 bases and J by 2 bases; unmatched bases: 6. The CDR3 has 14 amino acids. Germline V gene lookup returns CDR1 MNHEY and CDR2 SMNVEV (reference sequence).

Sample: PBMCs or T cells enriched from blood (not recorded which). The chain links TRBV27 to TRBJ2-7; 7 nucleotides align to TRBD1. The sequence came from a woman aged 55-69 years who had recovered from COVID-19. CDR3 sequence (DNA): TGTGCCAGCAGTGGTCAGGGGGACCCCTACGAGCAGTACTTC. It is translated as CASSGQGDPYEQYF.